The 32 T cell receptor beta chains below come from one sample, sequenced in a study of PD-1 blockade in classical Hodgkin lymphoma. Every patient was affected by relapse after autologous stem cell transplantation, while exposure to brentuximab vedotin was not uniform. The assay was immunoSEQ multiplex PCR, and TCRdb's table has in-frame clones only and misses some. This table holds 15,000 or so clones, 83% found once. The material sequenced was peripheral blood mononuclear cells (PBMCs), taken at baseline. The receptors come from a human donor with classical Hodgkin lymphoma.

The chain links TRBV6-5 to TRBJ2-1; possibly TRBD1 or TRBD2 for D (5 bases each). Trimming stripped 2 bases from V and 9 bases from J, with 17 bases between. The CDR3 runs to 15 residues. Looked up from germline, CDR1 is MNHEY and CDR2 is SVGAGI. CDR3 sequence: CASSYTGTSGTEQFF. In DNA, the CDR3 is TGTGCCAGCAGTTACACCGGGACGTCGGGCACTGAGCAGTTCTTC.

The genes are TRBV6-4 and TRBJ1-4; D gene ambiguous. The V gene lost 3 bases and the J gene lost 8 bases, with 16 bases spanning the gap. The germline CDR1 and CDR2 sequences are MRHNA and SNTAGT. The CDR3 extends over 15 amino acids. The CDR3 loop is CASSESRGGGEKLFF. CDR3 bases: TGTGCCAGCAGTGAATCGCGGGGAGGTGGGGAAAAACTGTTTTTT.

The chain carries TRBV5-1 and TRBJ2-1; 10 bases map to TRBD2. Germline V gives CDR1 SGHRS, CDR2 YFSETQ. V trimming: 3 bases; J trimming: 9 bases; junction bases outside the gene matches: 6. The CDR3 sequence is 14 residues long. CDR3 sequence: CASSSSGGALEQFF. In DNA, the CDR3 is TGCGCCAGCAGCTCGAGCGGGGGGGCGCTTGAGCAGTTCTTC.

The rearrangement uses TRBV7-3 and TRBJ1-1; possible D gene TRBD1, 5 bases. This CDR3 comprises 13 residues. V lost 5 bases and J 11 bases, leaving 18 bases between the germline ends. CDR1 is SGHTA and CDR2 is FQGTGA in the germline V gene. CDR3 coding DNA: TGTGCCAGCAGCCTAAAGGGACCTCGGGGTGCTTTCTTT. It is translated as CASSLKGPRGAFF.

This clone was observed a single time. This CDR3 is CASGSFASGGTDTQYF. The CDR3 region has the DNA TGTGCCAGCGGGTCTTTTGCTAGCGGGGGCACAGATACGCAGTATTTT. The chain carries TRBV5-4 and TRBJ2-3; TRBD2 matches at 9 bases. Trimming took 7 bases from V and 1 from J; bases not matched to a gene: 10. CDR1 and CDR2 (germline): SGHNT, YYREEE (reference sequence). CDR3 length equals 16 residues.

The chain uses TRBV10-3 and TRBJ1-6; D is ambiguous. CDR1 ENHRY and CDR2 SYGVKD come from the germline V gene. This CDR3 has 14 residues. Trimming removed 3 bases from V and 10 bases from J, with 13 bases in between. In DNA form, the CDR3 reads TGTGCCATCAGTGACCCGGGCCTGCGCTCACCCCTCCACTTT. Translating gives CAISDPGLRSPLHF.

V usage is TRBV2 and J usage is TRBJ2-7, with 9 positions matching TRBD1. Germline CDR1 SNHLY, CDR2 FYNNEI. The CDR3 runs 14 residues. With 4 bases clipped from V and 3 bases from J, the junction kept 4 bases outside the gene matches. The CDR3 region has the DNA TGTGCCAGCAGTGGGGTGGGACAGGGCTACGAGCAGTACTTC. Amino acid sequence: CASSGVGQGYEQYF.

V gene TRBV6-1 combines with J gene TRBJ1-2; tentatively, D is TRBD1 (5 bases). Germline values: CDR1 MNHNS, CDR2 SASEGT. The V end lost 2 bases, the J end lost 2 bases, and 9 bases lay between the germline ends. The CDR3 has 14 residues. The chain's CDR3 is CASSELWGNYGYTF. For the CDR3, the DNA is TGTGCCAGCAGTGAACTCTGGGGGAACTATGGCTACACCTTC.

V usage is TRBV6-6 and J usage is TRBJ1-5; 9 positions match TRBD1. J gave up 6 bases and V 2 bases, and 2 bases lay outside the gene matches. Germline V gives CDR1 MNHNY, CDR2 SVGAGI (reference sequence). The CDR3 loop spans 14 amino acids. The CDR3 loop is CASSYGTGRQPQHF. For the CDR3, the DNA is TGTGCCAGCAGTTACGGGACAGGGCGTCAGCCCCAGCATTTT.

This chain joins TRBV18 and TRBJ2-2; D is uncertain. Germline V gene sequence: CDR1 KGHSH, CDR2 LQKENI. The CDR3 covers 13 residues. Trimming pared 6 bases from V and 2 bases from J, leaving 7 bases between. For the CDR3, the DNA is TGTGCCAGCTCGTTCTATAACACCGGGGAGCTGTTTTTT. It specifies CASSFYNTGELFF.

The rearrangement joins TRBV4-1 to TRBJ2-2, with 9 bases aligning to TRBD1. The J segment lost 4 bases and the V segment lost 4 bases, leaving 10 bases of the junction unmatched. Germline loops: CDR1 MGHRA, CDR2 YSYEKL. The CDR3 runs to 17 residues. CDR3 bases: TGCGCCAGCAGCCCCCCTTTGGACAGGGGTAGCACCGGGGAGCTGTTTTTT. Protein: CASSPPLDRGSTGELFF.

The rearrangement uses TRBV29-1 and TRBJ1-1; no clear D. Deletions cut 6 bases from V and 0 bases from J, with 11 bases between. CDR3 length: 13 residues. The V gene's germline CDR1 is SQVTM and CDR2 ANQGSEA. This CDR3 reads CSVGNEMNTEAFF. CDR3 sequence (DNA): TGCAGCGTCGGGAATGAGATGAACACTGAAGCTTTCTTT.

V is TRBV19 and J is TRBJ2-3; possible D gene TRBD2, 6 bases. This CDR3 comprises 13 residues. Deletions cut 6 bases from V and 4 bases from J, with 11 bases between. In germline, CDR1 is LNHDA, CDR2 SQIVND (reference sequence). The CDR3 nucleotides are TGTGCCAGTAGAGGGTGGGGGGCAGATACGCAGTATTTT. It yields the protein CASRGWGADTQYF.

This sequence joins TRBV5-1 and TRBJ2-3; 8 nucleotides align to TRBD2. CDR3 length: 17 amino acids. Germline loops: CDR1 SGHRS, CDR2 YFSETQ. V was clipped by 0 bases and J by 0 bases; unmatched bases: 6. The CDR3 here is CASSLVSGGPSTDTQYF. CDR3 coding DNA: TGCGCCAGCAGCTTGGTATCGGGAGGGCCGAGCACAGATACGCAGTATTTT. The whole variable domain, remainder taken from reference TRBV5-1 and TRBJ2-3, is KAGVTQTPRYLIKTRGQQVTLSCSPISGHRSVSWYQQTPGQGLQFLFEYFSETQRNKGNFPGRFSGRQFSNSRSEMNVSTLELGDSALYLCASSLVSGGPSTDTQYFGPGTRLTVL.

The chain links TRBV6-5 to TRBJ2-7, with TRBD1 identical over 8 bases. Germline V CDR1 and CDR2: MNHEY, SVGAGI. The CDR3 spans 15 residues. V trimming: 5 bases; J trimming: 5 bases; junction bases outside the gene matches: 11. As DNA, the CDR3 is TGTGCCAGCAGTCCCTACCGGACAGGGTATCACGAGCAGTACTTC. It specifies CASSPYRTGYHEQYF.

The chain joins TRBV5-1 to TRBJ2-5; either TRBD1 or TRBD2 may fit D (6 bases each). Trimming pared 0 bases from V and 5 bases from J, leaving 11 bases between. Germline assignment: CDR1 SGHRS and CDR2 YFSETQ. The length of the CDR3 is 14 residues. As DNA, the CDR3 is TGCGCCAGCAGCTTGGAGACTAGGGGGGAGACCCAGTACTTC. It is translated as CASSLETRGETQYF.

The chain has TRBV6-6 and TRBJ1-2; D uncertain. V gave up 0 bases and J gave up 6 bases, with 8 bases separating them. The CDR3 contains 13 residues. CDR1 is MNHNY and CDR2 is SVGAGI in the germline V gene (reference sequence). CDR3 nucleotides: TGTGCCAGCAGTTACTCGGCCGGGAATGGCTACACCTTC. Residues: CASSYSAGNGYTF.

The genes are TRBV6-4 and TRBJ2-6; D ambiguous. There are 17 residues in the CDR3. The germline CDR1 and CDR2 sequences are MRHNA and SNTAGT. V gave up 2 bases and J gave up 0 bases, with 11 bases separating them. The CDR3 DNA is TGTGCCAGCAGTGACGAAGGCGCCTACTCTGGGGCCAACGTCCTGACTTTC. It yields the protein CASSDEGAYSGANVLTF.

The chain carries TRBV6-5 and TRBJ1-4; 7 bases align to TRBD1. Trimming at V came to 0 bases and at J to 5 bases, leaving 3 bases not matched to a gene. Germline V gene sequence: CDR1 MNHEY, CDR2 SVGAGI. CDR3 size: 15 residues. DNA of the CDR3: TGTGCCAGCAGTTACTCGACAGGGAACAATGAAAAACTGTTTTTT. Translation gives CASSYSTGNNEKLFF.

The rearrangement joins TRBV28 to TRBJ1-5, with 8 positions matching TRBD1. The germline V gene has CDR1 MDHEN and CDR2 SYDVKM. V shed 6 bases and J 4 bases; nucleotides not matched to a gene: 2. The CDR3 consists of 13 residues. CDR3 region: CASSRGPNQPQHF. For the CDR3, the DNA is TGTGCCAGCAGCAGGGGGCCGAATCAGCCCCAGCATTTT.

V is TRBV7-6 and J is TRBJ1-1; TRBD1 might be the D (6 bases). CDR3 length: 16 residues. Germline V gene sequence: CDR1 SGHVS, CDR2 FNYEAQ. The V end was cut by 2 bases, the J end by 3 bases, with 16 bases between. The CDR3 nucleotides are TGTGCCAGCAGCTTATTCCAACAGGGAAGAGACACTGAAGCTTTCTTT. Its translation is CASSLFQQGRDTEAFF.

The V and J genes are TRBV4-2 and TRBJ1-2; D gene unclear. Deletions cut 5 bases from V and 8 bases from J, with 12 bases between. The CDR3 is 12 amino acids. Germline V gene data show CDR1 as LGHNA and CDR2 as YNFKEQ. The CDR3 loop is CASSFQRLGYTF. The CDR3 bases are TGTGCCAGCAGCTTTCAGCGACTCGGCTACACCTTC.

The V gene is TRBV9, the J gene TRBJ2-3, with D maybe TRBD2 (6 bases). The CDR3 sequence is 15 residues long. The germline gives CDR1 SGDLS, CDR2 YYNGEE. The V end was cut by 3 bases, the J end by 6 bases, with 17 bases between. For the CDR3, the DNA is TGTGCCAGCAGCGAGGGACTGAAGGAGGAGGATACGCAGTATTTT. It yields the protein CASSEGLKEEDTQYF.

This chain links TRBV28 with TRBJ1-2; D remains ambiguous. V was cut by 5 bases and J by 5 bases, with 6 bases left in between. CDR1 is MDHEN and CDR2 is SYDVKM in the germline V gene. The CDR3 has 11 amino acids. The chain's CDR3 is CASSQRYGYTF. CDR3 DNA sequence: TGTGCCAGCAGTCAGAGGTATGGCTACACCTTC.

CDR3 protein: CASSSVTGGGTEAFF. The CDR3 DNA is TGCGCCAGCAGCTCGGTGACAGGGGGTGGGACTGAAGCTTTCTTT. The chain has TRBV5-1 and TRBJ1-1; 9 positions agree with TRBD1. The junction had 8 bases not matched to a gene; V was cut back by 3 bases and J by 5 bases. The V gene's germline CDR1 is SGHRS and CDR2 YFSETQ. The CDR3 extends over 15 amino acids.

This clone was picked up a small number of times. This sequence joins TRBV7-2 and TRBJ2-5, with 9 positions matching TRBD2. This CDR3 has 16 amino acids. In germline, CDR1 is SGHTA, CDR2 FQGNSA. The J segment lost 7 bases and the V segment lost 6 bases, leaving 15 bases of the junction unmatched. The CDR3 spells CASSPYPSGAGGTQYF. Written as DNA, the CDR3 is TGTGCCAGCAGTCCGTACCCTAGCGGGGCCGGAGGGACCCAGTACTTC.

The rearrangement links TRBV10-1 to TRBJ1-1, with TRBD1 matching 12 bases. J gave up 1 base and V 2 bases, and 2 bases lay outside the gene matches. Germline V gene lookup returns CDR1 WNHNN and CDR2 SYGVQD (reference sequence). The CDR3 covers 16 residues. Here the CDR3 reads CASSEGTGGANTEAFF. The CDR3 region has the DNA TGCGCCAGCAGTGAGGGGACAGGGGGCGCGAACACTGAAGCTTTCTTT.

The gene calls are TRBV2 and TRBJ2-7, with D unresolved. V lost 2 bases and J lost 7, with 6 bases in between. Germline V gene data show CDR1 as SNHLY and CDR2 as FYNNEI. The CDR3 contains 11 residues. This CDR3 reads CASSEMWEQYF. In nucleotides, the CDR3 is TGTGCCAGCAGTGAAATGTGGGAGCAGTACTTC.

The rearrangement links TRBV5-1 to TRBJ2-7, with D perhaps matching TRBD1 (6 bases). V was pared by 0 bases and J by 0 bases, with 16 bases between. Germline assignment: CDR1 SGHRS and CDR2 YFSETQ. This CDR3 comprises 17 residues. This CDR3 reads CASSLDDRSIHSYEQYF. The CDR3 DNA reads TGCGCCAGCAGCTTGGATGACAGGTCCATTCACTCCTACGAGCAGTACTTC.

The gene calls are TRBV4-3 and TRBJ1-6; 7 bases fit TRBD1. The germline V gene encodes CDR1 LGHNA and CDR2 YSLEER. CDR3 size: 16 residues. V lost 4 bases to trimming and J lost 7 bases; unmatched junction nucleotides: 10. Here the CDR3 DNA reads TGCGCCAGCAGCCGATCTCATGGACAGGCCAATTCACCCCTCCACTTT. This codes for CASSRSHGQANSPLHF.

The chain employs TRBV27 and TRBJ2-3, with a weak D call TRBD1 (6 bases). V was clipped by 1 base and J by 6 bases, with 11 bases between them. The CDR3 is 14 residues long. CDR1 is MNHEY and CDR2 is SMNVEV in the germline V gene (reference sequence). The CDR3 nucleotides are TGTGCCAGCAGTTTATACAGGGCTGGGGATACGCAGTATTTT. Its translation is CASSLYRAGDTQYF.

The J gene is TRBJ2-5, the V gene TRBV18; D tentatively reads TRBD1 or TRBD2 (5 bases each). Per germline, CDR1 KGHSH and CDR2 LQKENI. The CDR3 contains 14 residues. Trimming stripped 3 bases from V and 6 bases from J, with 14 bases between. CDR3 nucleotide sequence: TGTGCCAGCTCACCTGAGCCGAGGGGTCAGACCCAGTACTTC. This encodes CASSPEPRGQTQYF.